This T cell receptor beta chain was recorded in a study of T cells in Graves' hyperthyroidism and ophthalmopathy. The study, taken as a whole, reports: Ophthalmopathy stood apart from stable hyperthyroidism in a 13 V-J model.

This clonotype was seen at least ten times. The antigen is undetermined. V lost 4 bases and J lost 2; bases outside the gene matches: 5. The length of the CDR3 is 15 residues. CDR1 and CDR2 from the germline V gene are SGHRS and YFSETQ. Amplified TCR beta CDR3 regions came from RNA transcripts. The HTBI primer set was used in a first-round RT-PCR of the TCR CDR3. TCRdb independently ran MiXCR on the multiplex PCR reads; one entry per CDR3 protein. This sample carries 300,000 to 400,000 distinct CDR3 sequences, around 20% of them seen once, and the ten largest clones take 50%. Those with hyperthyroidism were 18 to 65 years old, newly diagnosed, and ill for under 2 months.

This TCR derives from a woman aged 50 to 60 with Graves' hyperthyroidism. Specimen: blood. The chain recombines TRBV5-1 with TRBJ2-7, with 11 bases fitting TRBD1. DNA of the CDR3: TGCGCCAGCAGCCCTCCGGGACAGGGGGCCTACGAGCAGTACTTC. Its translation: CASSPPGQGAYEQYF.